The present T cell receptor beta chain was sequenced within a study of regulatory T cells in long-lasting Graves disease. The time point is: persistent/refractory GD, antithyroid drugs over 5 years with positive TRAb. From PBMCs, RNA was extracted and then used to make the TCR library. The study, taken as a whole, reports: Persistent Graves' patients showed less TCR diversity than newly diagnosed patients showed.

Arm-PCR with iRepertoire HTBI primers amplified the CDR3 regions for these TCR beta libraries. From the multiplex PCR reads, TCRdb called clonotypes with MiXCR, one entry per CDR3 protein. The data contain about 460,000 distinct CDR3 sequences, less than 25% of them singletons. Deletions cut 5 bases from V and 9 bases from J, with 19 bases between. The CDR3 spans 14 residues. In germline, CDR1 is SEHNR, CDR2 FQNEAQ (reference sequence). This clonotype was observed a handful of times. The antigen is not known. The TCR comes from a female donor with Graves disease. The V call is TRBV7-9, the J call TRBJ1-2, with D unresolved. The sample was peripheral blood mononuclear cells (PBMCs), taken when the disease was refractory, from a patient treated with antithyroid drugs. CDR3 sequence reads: CASSPGDFGGSYTF. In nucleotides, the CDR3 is TGTGCCAGCAGCCCCGGAGATTTCGGTGGTAGCTACACCTTC.